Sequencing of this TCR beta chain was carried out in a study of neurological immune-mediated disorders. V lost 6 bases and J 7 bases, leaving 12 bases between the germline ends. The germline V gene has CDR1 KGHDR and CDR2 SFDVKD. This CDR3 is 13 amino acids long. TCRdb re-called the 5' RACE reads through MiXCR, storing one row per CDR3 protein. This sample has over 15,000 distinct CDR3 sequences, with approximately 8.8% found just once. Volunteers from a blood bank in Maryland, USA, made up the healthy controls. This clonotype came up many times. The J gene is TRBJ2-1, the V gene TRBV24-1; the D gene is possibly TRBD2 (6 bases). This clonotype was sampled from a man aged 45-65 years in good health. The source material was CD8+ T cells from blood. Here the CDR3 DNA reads TGTGCCACCAGTTTAGGGGCGGGAAATGAGCAGTTCTTC. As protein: CATSLGAGNEQFF.